Each of the 13 T cell receptor beta chains below was sequenced from the same sample in a study of regulatory T cells in long-lasting Graves disease. The time point: persistent/refractory GD, antithyroid drugs over 5 years with positive TRAb. Construction of the TCR library relied on RNA isolated from PBMCs. Relying on iRepertoire HTBI primers and Arm-PCR of CDR3 regions, the team built TCR beta libraries. TCRdb fed the multiplex PCR reads into MiXCR, producing one record per CDR3 protein. The top ten hold 14% of the sample, which has 350,000 to 500,000 distinct CDR3 sequences, 21% seen once. The starting material was peripheral blood mononuclear cells (PBMCs), obtained when the disease was refractory, from a patient treated with antithyroid drugs. The origin of the receptors is a female donor with Graves disease.

This clonotype was recorded many times. V usage is TRBV12-3 or TRBV12-4 and J usage is TRBJ1-5, with 9 bases matching TRBD1. CDR3 length equals 14 residues. With V trimmed by 6 bases and J by 6 bases, 6 bases remained unmatched. CDR3 amino acids: CASRGGQGGQPQHF. CDR3 in DNA: TGTGCCAGCAGGGGGGGACAGGGAGGTCAGCCCCAGCATTTT.

In its sample, this clonotype was seen many times. The chain links TRBV6-1 to TRBJ1-2, with 10 nucleotides matching TRBD1. The CDR3 is made up of 16 amino acids. The germline CDR1 and CDR2 sequences are MNHNS and SASEGT. With V trimmed by 4 bases and J by 4 bases, 9 bases remained unmatched. The CDR3 loop is CASSASGTGARYGYTF. CDR3 bases: TGTGCCAGCAGTGCATCCGGGACAGGGGCGCGCTATGGCTACACCTTC.

This clonotype was detected ten times or more. The V gene is TRBV28, the J gene TRBJ1-1; D unclear. The germline CDR1 and CDR2 sequences are MDHEN and SYDVKM. Trimming removed 0 bases at V and 1 base at J, with 15 bases between. This CDR3 is built from 17 residues. CDR3 DNA sequence: TGTGCCAGCAGTTTATGGCTCGTGAAGCGGGGGAACACTGAAGCTTTCTTT. Its translation is CASSLWLVKRGNTEAFF.

This clonotype came up many times. The chain employs TRBV28 and TRBJ2-5; TRBD1 is a possible D gene (6 bases). Germline V lookup: CDR1 MDHEN, CDR2 SYDVKM. The CDR3 loop spans 15 amino acids. The V end lost 5 bases, the J end lost 2 bases, and 15 bases lay between the germline ends. CDR3 sequence reads: CASSLAGTKQETQYF. CDR3 coding DNA: TGTGCCAGCAGTCTCGCCGGGACAAAGCAAGAGACCCAGTACTTC. Based on the CDR3 plus reference TRBV28 and TRBJ2-5, the full variable domain is DVKVTQSSRYLVKRTGEKVFLECVQDMDHENMFWYRQDPGLGLRLIYFSYDVKMKEKGDIPEGYSVSREKKERFSLILESASTNQTSMYLCASSLAGTKQETQYFGPGTRLLVL.

The V and J genes are TRBV5-1 and TRBJ2-2, with D possibly matching TRBD1 (6 bases). V lost 1 base and J 6 bases, leaving 13 bases between the germline ends. There are 15 residues in the CDR3. The germline gives CDR1 SGHRS, CDR2 YFSETQ. The CDR3 sequence: CASSLSGQKSGELFF. CDR3 in DNA: TGCGCCAGCAGCTTGTCTGGACAGAAGTCCGGGGAGCTGTTTTTT.

This clonotype was counted at least ten times. J is TRBJ1-1 and V is TRBV28; no clear D gene. The CDR3 is 12 residues long. V was pared by 10 bases and J by 13 bases, with 22 bases between. The germline V gene has CDR1 MDHEN and CDR2 SYDVKM. CDR3 DNA: TGTGCCACAGCCGGGGTGAGGCAGAGTTTTTTCTTT. Amino acids: CATAGVRQSFFF.

This clonotype occurred many times. The DNA of the CDR3 is TGTGCCACCAGTGACAAAGGACTAGCGGGAGGGCCCCCCGGGGAGCTGTTTTTT. Translated: CATSDKGLAGGPPGELFF. V usage is TRBV24-1 and J usage is TRBJ2-2; 15 nucleotides align to TRBD2. Germline assignment: CDR1 KGHDR and CDR2 SFDVKD. V gave up 4 bases and J gave up 6 bases; unmatched junction bases: 8. This CDR3 contains 18 residues.

This clonotype was picked up many times. The V and J genes are TRBV19 and TRBJ1-5; D not resolved. V was shortened by 1 base and J by 2 bases, with 9 bases between the two germline ends. CDR3 length: 15 amino acids. Germline values: CDR1 LNHDA, CDR2 SQIVND (reference sequence). The CDR3 reads CASSIVSAGNQPQHF. In nucleotides, the CDR3 is TGTGCCAGTAGTATAGTCTCTGCGGGCAATCAGCCCCAGCATTTT. Using reference TRBV19 and TRBJ1-5 for the parts outside the CDR3, the full variable domain is DGGITQSPKYLFRKEGQNVTLSCEQNLNHDAMYWYRQDPGQGLRLIYYSQIVNDFQKGDIAEGYSVSREKKESFPLTVTSAQKNPTAFYLCASSIVSAGNQPQHFGDGTRLSIL.

The V call is TRBV29-1, the J call TRBJ1-2; TRBD1 aligns across 9 bases. V shed 3 bases and J 7 bases; nucleotides not matched to a gene: 0. This CDR3 has 11 residues. The V gene's germline CDR1 is SQVTM and CDR2 ANQGSEA. For the CDR3, the DNA is TGCAGCGTTGAGGGACAGGGTGGCTACACCTTC. This sequence encodes CSVEGQGGYTF.

This clonotype appeared many times. The chain joins TRBV6-1 to TRBJ2-7; TRBD2 might be the D (6 bases). CDR3 length: 16 residues. V lost 0 bases and J 2 bases, leaving 14 bases between the germline ends. In germline, CDR1 is MNHNS, CDR2 SASEGT. CDR3 sequence (DNA): TGTGCCAGCAGTGAAGCGGTAGCGGAGGCAACCTACGAGCAGTACTTC. Its protein is CASSEAVAEATYEQYF.

This clonotype was seen a few times. The chain uses TRBV19 and TRBJ2-2, with TRBD1 identical over 8 bases. V trimming: 6 bases; J trimming: 0 bases; junction bases outside the gene matches: 6. This CDR3 is 16 amino acids long. Germline V gene lookup returns CDR1 LNHDA and CDR2 SQIVND (reference sequence). The chain's CDR3 is CASSYGQGSNTGELFF. The CDR3 DNA is TGTGCCAGTAGCTACGGACAGGGCTCGAACACCGGGGAGCTGTTTTTT.

By sample share, this clonotype is medium-sized. The rearrangement links TRBV2 to TRBJ2-5; 7 bases are a match to TRBD2. The CDR3 covers 16 residues. The V and J ends lost 4 bases and 2 bases, in that order; junction bases with no gene match: 10. Germline V lookup: CDR1 SNHLY, CDR2 FYNNEI. The CDR3 spells CASSVFGGTTQETQYF. The CDR3 coding sequence is TGTGCCAGCAGTGTTTTCGGGGGGACTACACAAGAGACCCAGTACTTC.

This clonotype was observed a handful of times. The chain carries TRBV5-1 and TRBJ1-3; D unclear. Germline assignment: CDR1 SGHRS and CDR2 YFSETQ. The CDR3 extends over 15 amino acids. V was trimmed by 7 bases and J by 0 bases, leaving 14 bases between them. The CDR3 reads CASSSSVGSGNTIYF. In DNA form, the CDR3 reads TGCGCCAGCTCCTCCTCGGTGGGCTCTGGAAACACCATATATTTT.